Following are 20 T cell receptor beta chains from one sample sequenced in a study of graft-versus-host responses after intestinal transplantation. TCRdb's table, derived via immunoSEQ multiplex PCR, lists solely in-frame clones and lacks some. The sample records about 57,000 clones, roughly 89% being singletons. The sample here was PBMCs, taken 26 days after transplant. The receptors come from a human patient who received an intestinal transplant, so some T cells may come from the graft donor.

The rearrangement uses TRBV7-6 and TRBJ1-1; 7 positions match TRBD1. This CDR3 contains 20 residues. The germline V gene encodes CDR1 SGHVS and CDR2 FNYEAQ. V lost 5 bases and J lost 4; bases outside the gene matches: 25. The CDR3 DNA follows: TGTGCCAGCAGCCCCGCAGGCTGGGGCCAGGGGGATGAGTTGGCCACTGAAGCTTTCTTT. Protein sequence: CASSPAGWGQGDELATEAFF.

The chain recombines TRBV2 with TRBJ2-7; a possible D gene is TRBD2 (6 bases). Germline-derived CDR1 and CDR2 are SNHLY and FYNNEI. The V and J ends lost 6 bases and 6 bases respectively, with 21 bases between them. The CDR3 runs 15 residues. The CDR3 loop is CASRPGTGGRSEQYF. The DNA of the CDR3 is TGTGCCAGCAGACCAGGAACCGGAGGGCGTTCCGAGCAGTACTTC.

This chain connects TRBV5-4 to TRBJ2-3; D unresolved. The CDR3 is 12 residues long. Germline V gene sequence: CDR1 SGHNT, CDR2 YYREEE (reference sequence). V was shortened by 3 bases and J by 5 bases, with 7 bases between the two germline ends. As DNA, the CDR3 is TGTGCCAGCAGCTCTCTCGGAGATACGCAGTATTTT. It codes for CASSSLGDTQYF.

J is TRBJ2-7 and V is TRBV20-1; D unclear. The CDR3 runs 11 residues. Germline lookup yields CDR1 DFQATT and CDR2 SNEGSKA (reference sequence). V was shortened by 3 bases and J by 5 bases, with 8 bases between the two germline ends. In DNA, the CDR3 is TGCAGTGCTAGTGTGGCCGACGAGCAGTACTTC. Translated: CSASVADEQYF.

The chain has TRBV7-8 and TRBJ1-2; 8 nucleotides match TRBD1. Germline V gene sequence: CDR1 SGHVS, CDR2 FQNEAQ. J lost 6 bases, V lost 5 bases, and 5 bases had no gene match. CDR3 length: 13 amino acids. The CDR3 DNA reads TGTGCCAGCAGCCCCCGGACAGGGAATGGCTACACCTTC. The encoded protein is CASSPRTGNGYTF. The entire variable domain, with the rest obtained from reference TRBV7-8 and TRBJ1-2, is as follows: GAGVSQSPRYKVAKRGQDVALRCDPISGHVSLFWYQQALGQGPEFLTYFQNEAQLDKSGLPSDRFFAERPEGSVSTLKIQRTQQEDSAVYLCASSPRTGNGYTFGSGTRLTVV.

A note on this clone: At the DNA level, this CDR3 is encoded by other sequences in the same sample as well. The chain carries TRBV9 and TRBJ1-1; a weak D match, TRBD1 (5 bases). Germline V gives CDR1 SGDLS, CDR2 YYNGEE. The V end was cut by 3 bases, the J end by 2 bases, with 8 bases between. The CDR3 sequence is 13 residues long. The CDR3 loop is CASSAGGNTEAFF. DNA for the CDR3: TGTGCCAGCAGCGCGGGGGGTAACACTGAAGCTTTCTTT.

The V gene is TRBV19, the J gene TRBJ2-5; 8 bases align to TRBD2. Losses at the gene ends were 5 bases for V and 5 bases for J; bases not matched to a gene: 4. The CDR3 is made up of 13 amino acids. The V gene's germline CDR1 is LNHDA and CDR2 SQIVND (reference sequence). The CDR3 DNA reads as TGTGCCAGTAGTCGGGGGGGCGGGGAGACCCAGTACTTC. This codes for CASSRGGGETQYF.

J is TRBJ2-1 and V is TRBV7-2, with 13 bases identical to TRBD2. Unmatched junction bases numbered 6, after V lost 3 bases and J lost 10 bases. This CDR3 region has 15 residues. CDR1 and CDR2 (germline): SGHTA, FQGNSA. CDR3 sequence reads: CASSFYGTSGIEQFF. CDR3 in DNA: TGTGCCAGCAGCTTCTATGGGACTAGCGGGATCGAGCAGTTCTTC.

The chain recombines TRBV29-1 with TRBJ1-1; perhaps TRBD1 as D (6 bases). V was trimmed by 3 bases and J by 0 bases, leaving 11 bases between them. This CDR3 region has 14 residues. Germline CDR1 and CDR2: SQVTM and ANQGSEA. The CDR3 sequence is CSVEIRGLNTEAFF. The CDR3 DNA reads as TGCAGCGTTGAGATCAGGGGTTTGAACACTGAAGCTTTCTTT.

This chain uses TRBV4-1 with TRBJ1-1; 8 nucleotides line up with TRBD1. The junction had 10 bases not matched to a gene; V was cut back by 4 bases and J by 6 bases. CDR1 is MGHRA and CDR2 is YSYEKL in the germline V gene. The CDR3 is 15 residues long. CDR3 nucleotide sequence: TGCGCCAGCAGCCCGTCAACCATACAGGGGGCTGAAGCTTTCTTT. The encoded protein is CASSPSTIQGAEAFF.

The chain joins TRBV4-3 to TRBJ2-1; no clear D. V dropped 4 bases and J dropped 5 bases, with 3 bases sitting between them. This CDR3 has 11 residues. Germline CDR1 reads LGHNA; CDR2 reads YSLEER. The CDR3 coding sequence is TGCGCCAGCAGCCCTGACAATGAGCAGTTCTTC. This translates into CASSPDNEQFF.

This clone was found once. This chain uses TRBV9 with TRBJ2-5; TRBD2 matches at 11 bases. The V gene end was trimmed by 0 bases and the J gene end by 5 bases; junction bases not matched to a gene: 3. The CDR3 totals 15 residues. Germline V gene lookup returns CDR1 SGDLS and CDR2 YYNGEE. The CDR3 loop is CASSVAGLAAETQYF. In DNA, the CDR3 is TGTGCCAGCAGCGTAGCGGGACTAGCGGCCGAGACCCAGTACTTC.

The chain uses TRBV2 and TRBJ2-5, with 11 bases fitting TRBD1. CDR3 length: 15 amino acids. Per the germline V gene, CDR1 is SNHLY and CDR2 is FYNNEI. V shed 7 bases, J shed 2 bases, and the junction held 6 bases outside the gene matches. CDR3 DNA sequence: TGTGCCAGCACAGGACAGGGGGCGGTTCAAGAGACCCAGTACTTC. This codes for CASTGQGAVQETQYF.

The CDR3 region has the DNA TGCGCCAGCAGCCAAGCCGGGAACAACCAAGAGACCCAGTACTTC. Translation: CASSQAGNNQETQYF. The J gene is TRBJ2-5, the V gene TRBV4-1; tentative D call: TRBD2 (5 bases). V gave up 1 base and J gave up 0 bases, with 9 bases separating them. The CDR3 totals 15 residues. Germline lookup yields CDR1 MGHRA and CDR2 YSYEKL.

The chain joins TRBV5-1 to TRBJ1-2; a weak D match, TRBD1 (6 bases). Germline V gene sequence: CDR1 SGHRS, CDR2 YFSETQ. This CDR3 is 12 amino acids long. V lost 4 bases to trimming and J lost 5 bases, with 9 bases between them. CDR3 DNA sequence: TGCGCCAGCAGCCCAACAGGGTATGGCTACACCTTC. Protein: CASSPTGYGYTF.

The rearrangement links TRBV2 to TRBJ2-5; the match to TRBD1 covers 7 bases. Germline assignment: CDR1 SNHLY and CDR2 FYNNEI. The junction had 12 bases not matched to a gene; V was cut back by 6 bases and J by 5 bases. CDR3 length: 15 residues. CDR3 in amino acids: CASRETGFGSETQYF. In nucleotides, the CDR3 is TGTGCCAGCAGGGAGACAGGGTTTGGCAGTGAGACCCAGTACTTC.

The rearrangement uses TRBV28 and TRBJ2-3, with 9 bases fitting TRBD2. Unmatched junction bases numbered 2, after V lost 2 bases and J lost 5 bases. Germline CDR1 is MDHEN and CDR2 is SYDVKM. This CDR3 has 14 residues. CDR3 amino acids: CASSLAGGQDTQYF. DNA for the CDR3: TGTGCCAGCAGTTTAGCGGGGGGGCAAGATACGCAGTATTTT.

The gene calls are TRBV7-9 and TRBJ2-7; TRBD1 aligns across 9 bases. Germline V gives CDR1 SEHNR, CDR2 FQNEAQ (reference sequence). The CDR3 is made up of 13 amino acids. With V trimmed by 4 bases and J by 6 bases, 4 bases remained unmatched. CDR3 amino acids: CASSSRDRVEQYV. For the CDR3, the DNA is TGTGCCAGCAGCTCCCGGGACAGGGTCGAGCAGTACGTC.

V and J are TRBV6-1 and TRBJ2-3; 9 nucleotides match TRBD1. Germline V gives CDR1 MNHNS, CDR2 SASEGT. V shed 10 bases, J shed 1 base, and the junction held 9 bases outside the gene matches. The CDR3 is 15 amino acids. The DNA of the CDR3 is TGTGCCACGCGCCGGGACAGGGAAGGCACAGATACGCAGTATTTT. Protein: CATRRDREGTDTQYF.

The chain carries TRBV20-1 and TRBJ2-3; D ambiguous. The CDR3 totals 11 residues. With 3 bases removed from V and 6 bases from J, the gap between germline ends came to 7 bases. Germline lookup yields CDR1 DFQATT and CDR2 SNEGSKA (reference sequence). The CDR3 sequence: CSASPRDTQYF. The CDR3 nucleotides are TGCAGTGCTAGCCCTCGGGATACGCAGTATTTT.